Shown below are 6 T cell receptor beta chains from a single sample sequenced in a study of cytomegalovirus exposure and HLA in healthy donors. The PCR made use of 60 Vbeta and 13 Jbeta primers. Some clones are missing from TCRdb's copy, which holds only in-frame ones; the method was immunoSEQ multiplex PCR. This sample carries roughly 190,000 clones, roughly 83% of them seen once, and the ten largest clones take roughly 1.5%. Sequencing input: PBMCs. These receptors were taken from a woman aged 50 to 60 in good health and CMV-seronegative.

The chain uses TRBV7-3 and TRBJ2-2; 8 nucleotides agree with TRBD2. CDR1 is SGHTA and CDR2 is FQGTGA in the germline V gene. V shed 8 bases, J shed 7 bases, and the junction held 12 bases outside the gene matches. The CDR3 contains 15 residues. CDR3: CASLKGAGDNGELFF. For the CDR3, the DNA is TGTGCCAGCTTGAAGGGAGCGGGAGACAACGGGGAGCTGTTTTTT.

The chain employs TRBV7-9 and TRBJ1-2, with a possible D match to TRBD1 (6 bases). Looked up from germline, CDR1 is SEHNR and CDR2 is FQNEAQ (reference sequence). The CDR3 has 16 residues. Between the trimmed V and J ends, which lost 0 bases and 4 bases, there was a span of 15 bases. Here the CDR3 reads CASSLARARGSYGYTF. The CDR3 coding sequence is TGTGCCAGCAGCTTAGCGAGGGCCAGGGGTAGCTATGGCTACACCTTC.

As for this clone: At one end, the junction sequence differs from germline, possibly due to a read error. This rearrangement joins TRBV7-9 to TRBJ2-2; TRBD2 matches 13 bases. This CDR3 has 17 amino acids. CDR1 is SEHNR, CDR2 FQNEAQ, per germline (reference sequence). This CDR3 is CSSSPGLAGVKTGELFF. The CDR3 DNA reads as TGTTCCAGCAGCCCCGGACTAGCGGGAGTCAAAACCGGGGAGCTGTTTTTT. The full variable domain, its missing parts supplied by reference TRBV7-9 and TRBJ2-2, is DTGVSQNPRHKITKRGQNVTFRCDPISEHNRLYWYRQTLGQGPEFLTYFQNEAQLEKSRLLSDRFSAERPKGSFSTLEIQRTEQGDSAMYLCSSSPGLAGVKTGELFFGEGSRLTVL.

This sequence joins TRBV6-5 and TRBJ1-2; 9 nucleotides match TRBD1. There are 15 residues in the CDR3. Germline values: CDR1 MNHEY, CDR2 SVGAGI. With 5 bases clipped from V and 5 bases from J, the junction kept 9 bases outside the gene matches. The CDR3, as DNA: TGTGCCAGCAGTAGGACAGGGGCGGAGTATTATGGCTACACCTTC. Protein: CASSRTGAEYYGYTF.

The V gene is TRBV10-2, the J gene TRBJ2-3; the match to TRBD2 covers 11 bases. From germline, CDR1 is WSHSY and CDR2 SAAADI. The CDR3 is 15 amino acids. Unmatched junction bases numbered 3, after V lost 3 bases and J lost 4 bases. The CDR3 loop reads CASSDRSGRADTQYF. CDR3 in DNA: TGCGCCAGCAGTGACCGTAGCGGGAGGGCAGATACGCAGTATTTT.

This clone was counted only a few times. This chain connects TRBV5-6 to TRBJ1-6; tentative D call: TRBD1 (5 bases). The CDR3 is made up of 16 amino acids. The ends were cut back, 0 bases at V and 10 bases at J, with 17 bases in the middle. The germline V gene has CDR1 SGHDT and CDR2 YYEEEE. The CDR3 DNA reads TGTGCCAGCAGCTTGGCCTTCGGGGGAAATTGGTCACCCCTCCACTTT. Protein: CASSLAFGGNWSPLHF.